This TCR beta chain was observed in a study of regulatory T cells in long-lasting Graves disease. Specified time point: newly diagnosed GD, antithyroid drugs for less than 3 months. The TCR library was made from RNA extracted from PBMCs. This clonotype was observed at least ten times. CDR1 is GTSNPN and CDR2 is SVGIG in the germline V gene (reference sequence). The CDR3 contains 13 residues. V was clipped by 5 bases and J by 2 bases, with 11 bases between them. Arm-PCR of CDR3 regions and iRepertoire HTBI primers were used to build TCR beta libraries. Using its own MiXCR run on the multiplex PCR reads, TCRdb lists one record per CDR3 protein. The table has approximately 460,000 distinct CDR3 sequences, around 17% seen once. In addition, the sample was reused for a study of T cells in Graves' hyperthyroidism and ophthalmopathy.

This clonotype originated in a woman in her twenties or thirties with Graves disease. J is TRBJ2-3 and V is TRBV30; a possible D gene is TRBD1 (5 bases). Sequenced here: peripheral blood mononuclear cells (PBMCs), sampled at new diagnosis, from a patient treated with antithyroid drugs. The CDR3 DNA reads as TGTGCCTGGGACAGTCCCCCCACAGATACGCAGTATTTT. Translating it yields CAWDSPPTDTQYF.